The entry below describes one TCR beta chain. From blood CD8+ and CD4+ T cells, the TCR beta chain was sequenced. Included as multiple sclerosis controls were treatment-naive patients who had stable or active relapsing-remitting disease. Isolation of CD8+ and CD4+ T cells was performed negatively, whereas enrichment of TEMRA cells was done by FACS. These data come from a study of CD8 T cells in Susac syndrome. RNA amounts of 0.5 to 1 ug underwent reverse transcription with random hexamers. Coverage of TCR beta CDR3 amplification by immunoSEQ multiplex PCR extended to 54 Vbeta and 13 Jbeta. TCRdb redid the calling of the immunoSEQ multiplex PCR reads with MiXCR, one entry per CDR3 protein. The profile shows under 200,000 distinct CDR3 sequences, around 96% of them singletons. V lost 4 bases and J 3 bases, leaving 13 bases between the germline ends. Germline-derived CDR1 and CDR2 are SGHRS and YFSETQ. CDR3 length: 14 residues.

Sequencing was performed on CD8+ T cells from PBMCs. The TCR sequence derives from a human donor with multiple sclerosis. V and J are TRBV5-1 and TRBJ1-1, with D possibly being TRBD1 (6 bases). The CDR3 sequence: CASSPNRVYTEAFF. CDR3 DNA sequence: TGCGCCAGCAGCCCTAACAGGGTGTACACTGAAGCTTTCTTT.